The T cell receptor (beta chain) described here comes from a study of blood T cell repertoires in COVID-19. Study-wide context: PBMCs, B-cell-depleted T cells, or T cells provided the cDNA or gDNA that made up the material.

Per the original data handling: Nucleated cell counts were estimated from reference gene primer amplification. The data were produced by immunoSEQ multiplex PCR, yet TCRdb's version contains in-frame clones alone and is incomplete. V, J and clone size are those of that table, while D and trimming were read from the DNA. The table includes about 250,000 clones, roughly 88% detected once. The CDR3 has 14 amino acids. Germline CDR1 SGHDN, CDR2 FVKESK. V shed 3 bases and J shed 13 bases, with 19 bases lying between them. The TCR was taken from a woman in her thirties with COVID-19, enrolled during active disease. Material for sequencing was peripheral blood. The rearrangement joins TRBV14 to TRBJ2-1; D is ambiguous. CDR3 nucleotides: TGTGCCAGCAGCCACGGTGGATTACAGCTCCTTCAGTTCTTC. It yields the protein CASSHGGLQLLQFF.